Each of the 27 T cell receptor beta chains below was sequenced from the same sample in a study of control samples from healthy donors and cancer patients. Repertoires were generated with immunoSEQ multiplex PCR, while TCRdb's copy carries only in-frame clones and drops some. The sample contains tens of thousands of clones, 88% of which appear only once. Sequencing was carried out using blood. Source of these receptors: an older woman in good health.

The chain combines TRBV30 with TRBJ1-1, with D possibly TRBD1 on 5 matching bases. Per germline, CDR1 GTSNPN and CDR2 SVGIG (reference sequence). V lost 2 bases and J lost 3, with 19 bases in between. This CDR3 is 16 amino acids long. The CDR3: CAWSRGSGFIYTEAFF. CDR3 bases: TGTGCCTGGAGTCGGGGGTCAGGGTTTATTTACACTGAAGCTTTCTTT.

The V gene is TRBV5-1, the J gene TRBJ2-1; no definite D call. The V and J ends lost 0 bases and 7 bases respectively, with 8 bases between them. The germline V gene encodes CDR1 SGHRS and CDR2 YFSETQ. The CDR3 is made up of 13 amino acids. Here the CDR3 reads CASSLEGRNEQFF. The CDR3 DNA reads TGCGCCAGCAGCTTGGAGGGCCGAAATGAGCAGTTCTTC.

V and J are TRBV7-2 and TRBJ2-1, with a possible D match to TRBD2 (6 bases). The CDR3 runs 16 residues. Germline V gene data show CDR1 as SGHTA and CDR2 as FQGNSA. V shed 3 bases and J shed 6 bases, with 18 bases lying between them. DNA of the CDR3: TGTGCCAGCAGCTTGCGTGAAGGGAGGACTCCCAATGAGCAGTTCTTC. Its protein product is CASSLREGRTPNEQFF.

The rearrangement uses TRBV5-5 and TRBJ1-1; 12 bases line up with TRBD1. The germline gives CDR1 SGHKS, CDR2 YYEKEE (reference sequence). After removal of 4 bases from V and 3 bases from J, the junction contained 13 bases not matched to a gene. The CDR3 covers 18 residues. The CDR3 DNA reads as TGTGCCAGCAGCCCCCTCGGGGGACAGGGGGCCTCGGACACTGAAGCTTTCTTT. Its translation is CASSPLGGQGASDTEAFF.

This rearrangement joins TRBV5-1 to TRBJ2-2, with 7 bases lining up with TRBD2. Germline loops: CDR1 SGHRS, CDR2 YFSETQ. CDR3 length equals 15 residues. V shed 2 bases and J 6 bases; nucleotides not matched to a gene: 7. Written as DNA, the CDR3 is TGCGCCAGCAGCTTTCAGGGAGGGGTTGCCGGGGAGCTGTTTTTT. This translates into CASSFQGGVAGELFF.

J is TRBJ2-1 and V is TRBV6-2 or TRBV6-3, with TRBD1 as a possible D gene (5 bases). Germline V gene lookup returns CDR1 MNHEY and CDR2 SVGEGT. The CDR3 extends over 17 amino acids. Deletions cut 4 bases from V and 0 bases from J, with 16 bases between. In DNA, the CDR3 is TGTGCCAGCAGTTCAGAGGACACCCCGAGCTCCTACAATGAGCAGTTCTTC. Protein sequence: CASSSEDTPSSYNEQFF.

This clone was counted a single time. The CDR3 bases are TGTGCCAGCAGCTCAGGACTAGCGGGAGCCAATGAGCAGTTCTTC. Its translation is CASSSGLAGANEQFF. The chain is built from TRBV7-9 and TRBJ2-1; 13 positions match TRBD2. The CDR3 sequence is 15 residues long. Germline V CDR1 and CDR2: SEHNR, FQNEAQ (reference sequence). Trimming removed 4 bases from V and 6 bases from J; junction bases left unmatched: 3.

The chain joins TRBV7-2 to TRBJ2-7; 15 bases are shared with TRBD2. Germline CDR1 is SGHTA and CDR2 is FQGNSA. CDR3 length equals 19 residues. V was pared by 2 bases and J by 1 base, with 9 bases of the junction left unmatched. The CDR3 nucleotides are TGTGCCAGCAGCTTACCCCGAGGGACTAGCGGGAGGTTTTCCTACGAGCAGTACTTC. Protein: CASSLPRGTSGRFSYEQYF. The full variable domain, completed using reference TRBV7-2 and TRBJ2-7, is GAGVSQSPSNKVTEKGKDVELRCDPISGHTALYWYRQSLGQGLEFLIYFQGNSAPDKSGLPSDRFSAERTGGSVSTLTIQRTQQEDSAVYLCASSLPRGTSGRFSYEQYFGPGTRLTVT.

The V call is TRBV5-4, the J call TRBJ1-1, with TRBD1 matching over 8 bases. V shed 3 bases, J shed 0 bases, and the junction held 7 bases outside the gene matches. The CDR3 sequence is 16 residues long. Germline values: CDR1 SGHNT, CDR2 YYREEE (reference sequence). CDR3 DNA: TGTGCCAGCAGCTGGGCGACAGGGGCGATGAACACTGAAGCTTTCTTT. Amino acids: CASSWATGAMNTEAFF.

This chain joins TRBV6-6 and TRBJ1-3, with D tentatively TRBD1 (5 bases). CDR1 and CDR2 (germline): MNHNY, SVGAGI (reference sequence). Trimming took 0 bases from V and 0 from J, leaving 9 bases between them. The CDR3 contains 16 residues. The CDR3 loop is CASSYSPGNSGNTIYF. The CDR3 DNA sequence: TGTGCCAGCAGTTACTCGCCAGGGAACTCTGGAAACACCATATATTTT.

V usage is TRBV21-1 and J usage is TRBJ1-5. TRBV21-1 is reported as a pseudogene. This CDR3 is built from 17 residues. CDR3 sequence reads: CASSKAFRQHSNQPQHF. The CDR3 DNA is TGTGCCAGCAGCAAAGCGTTTCGGCAACATAGCAATCAGCCCCAGCATTTT.

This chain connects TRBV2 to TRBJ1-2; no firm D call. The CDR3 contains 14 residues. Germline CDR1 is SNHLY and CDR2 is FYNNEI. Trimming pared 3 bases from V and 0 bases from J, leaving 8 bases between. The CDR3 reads CASSEKRANYGYTF. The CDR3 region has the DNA TGTGCCAGCAGTGAGAAGAGAGCTAACTATGGCTACACCTTC.

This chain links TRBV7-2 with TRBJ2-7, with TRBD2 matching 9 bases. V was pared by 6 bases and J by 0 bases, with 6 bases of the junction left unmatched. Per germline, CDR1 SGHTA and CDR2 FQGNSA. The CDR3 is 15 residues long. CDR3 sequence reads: CASRPSGVSSYEQYF. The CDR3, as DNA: TGTGCCAGCAGACCTAGCGGGGTAAGCTCCTACGAGCAGTACTTC.

This CDR3 reads CASSRNTLIQGAEGYTF. The CDR3 nucleotides are TGTGCCAGCAGCCGAAACACACTTATACAGGGGGCGGAGGGCTACACCTTC. The gene calls are TRBV5-5 and TRBJ1-2, with 9 bases that match TRBD1. CDR1 and CDR2 (germline): SGHKS, YYEKEE (reference sequence). The CDR3 is 17 amino acids. V trimming: 4 bases; J trimming: 8 bases; junction bases outside the gene matches: 18.

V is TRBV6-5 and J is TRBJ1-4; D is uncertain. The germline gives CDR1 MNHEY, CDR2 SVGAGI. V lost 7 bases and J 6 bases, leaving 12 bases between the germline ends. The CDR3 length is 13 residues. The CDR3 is CASMAGAYEKLFF. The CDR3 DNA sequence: TGTGCCAGCATGGCAGGCGCCTATGAAAAACTGTTTTTT.

CDR3 protein: CASSLRSGTISGAFF. The CDR3 region has the DNA TGTGCCAGCAGCTTACGGTCAGGGACGATCTCGGGAGCTTTCTTT. This chain links TRBV7-9 with TRBJ1-1; TRBD1 might be the D (5 bases). Trimming left V 2 bases short and J 10 bases short, with 20 bases between. This CDR3 has 15 residues. Germline loops: CDR1 SEHNR, CDR2 FQNEAQ (reference sequence).

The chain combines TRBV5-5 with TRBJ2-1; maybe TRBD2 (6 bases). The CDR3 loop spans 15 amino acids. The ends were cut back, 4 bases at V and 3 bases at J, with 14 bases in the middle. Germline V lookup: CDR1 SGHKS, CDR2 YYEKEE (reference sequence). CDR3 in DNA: TGTGCCAGCAGCACGGACTCCGGGGGCTACAATGAGCAGTTCTTC. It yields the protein CASSTDSGGYNEQFF.

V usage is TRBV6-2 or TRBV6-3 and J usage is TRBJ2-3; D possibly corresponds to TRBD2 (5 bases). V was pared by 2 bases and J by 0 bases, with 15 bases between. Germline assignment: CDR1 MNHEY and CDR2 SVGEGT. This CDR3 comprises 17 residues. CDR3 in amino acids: CASSYRADPGSTDTQYF. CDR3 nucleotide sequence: TGTGCCAGCAGTTACAGGGCGGACCCGGGAAGCACAGATACGCAGTATTTT.

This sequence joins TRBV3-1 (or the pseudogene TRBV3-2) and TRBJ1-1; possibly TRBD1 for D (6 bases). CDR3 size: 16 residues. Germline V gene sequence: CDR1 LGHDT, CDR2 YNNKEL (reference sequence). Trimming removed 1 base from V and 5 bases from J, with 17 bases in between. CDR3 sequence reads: CASSQVSGGVGTEAFF. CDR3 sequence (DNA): TGTGCCAGCAGCCAAGTCTCGGGGGGCGTTGGGACTGAAGCTTTCTTT.

In nucleotides, the CDR3 is TGTGCCAGCAGTCCCAGGACAGGGGGGCAGGGCTACACCTTC. This codes for CASSPRTGGQGYTF. The V gene is TRBV27, the J gene TRBJ1-2, with 10 bases identical to TRBD1. The CDR3 sequence is 14 residues long. In germline, CDR1 is MNHEY, CDR2 SMNVEV (reference sequence). Trimming took 5 bases from V and 8 from J; bases not matched to a gene: 8.

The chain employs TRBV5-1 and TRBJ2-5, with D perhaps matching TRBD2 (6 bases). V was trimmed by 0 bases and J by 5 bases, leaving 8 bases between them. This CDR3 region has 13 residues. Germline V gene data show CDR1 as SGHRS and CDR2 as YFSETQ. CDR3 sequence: CASSLEGRETQYF. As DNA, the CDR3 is TGCGCCAGCAGCTTGGAAGGGAGGGAGACCCAGTACTTC.

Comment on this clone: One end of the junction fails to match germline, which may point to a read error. CDR3 sequence: CASSLGGQGSTGELFF. In nucleotides, the CDR3 is TGCGCCAGCAGTTTGGGGGGACAGGGGAGCACCGGGGAGCTGTTTTTT. V gene TRBV5-1 combines with J gene TRBJ2-2, with TRBD1 identical over 10 bases. Germline CDR1 is SGHRS and CDR2 is YFSETQ. The CDR3 has 16 residues.

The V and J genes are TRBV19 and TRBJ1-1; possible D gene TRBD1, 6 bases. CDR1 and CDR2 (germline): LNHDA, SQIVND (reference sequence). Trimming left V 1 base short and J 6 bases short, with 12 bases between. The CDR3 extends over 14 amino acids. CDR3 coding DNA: TGTGCCAGTAGTATAGGTGGGACAAACGCTGAAGCTTTCTTT. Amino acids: CASSIGGTNAEAFF.

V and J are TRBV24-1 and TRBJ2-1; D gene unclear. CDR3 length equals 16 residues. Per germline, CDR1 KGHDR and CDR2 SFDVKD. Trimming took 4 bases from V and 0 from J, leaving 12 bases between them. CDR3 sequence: CATSDGPLSSYNEQFF. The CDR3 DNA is TGTGCCACCAGTGACGGACCGCTTAGCTCCTACAATGAGCAGTTCTTC.

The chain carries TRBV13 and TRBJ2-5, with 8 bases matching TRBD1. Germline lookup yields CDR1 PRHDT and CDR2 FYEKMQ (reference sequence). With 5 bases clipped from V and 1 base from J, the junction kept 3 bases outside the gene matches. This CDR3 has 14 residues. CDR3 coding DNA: TGTGCCAGCAGCCGTACAGGGGGCCAAGAGACCCAGTACTTC. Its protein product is CASSRTGGQETQYF.

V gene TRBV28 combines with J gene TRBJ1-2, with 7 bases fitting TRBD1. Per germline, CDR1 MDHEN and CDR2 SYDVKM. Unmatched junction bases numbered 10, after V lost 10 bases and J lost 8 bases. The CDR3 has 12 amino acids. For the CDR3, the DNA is TGTGCCATAAAGGACGACAGGGTGGGCTACACCTTC. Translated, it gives CAIKDDRVGYTF.

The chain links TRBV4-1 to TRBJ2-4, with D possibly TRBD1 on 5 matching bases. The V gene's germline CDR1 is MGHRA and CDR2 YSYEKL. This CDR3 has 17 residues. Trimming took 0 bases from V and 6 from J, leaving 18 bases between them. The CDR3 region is CASSQDRGPRAANIQYF. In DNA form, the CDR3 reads TGCGCCAGCAGCCAAGATCGAGGACCCAGGGCGGCAAACATTCAGTACTTC.